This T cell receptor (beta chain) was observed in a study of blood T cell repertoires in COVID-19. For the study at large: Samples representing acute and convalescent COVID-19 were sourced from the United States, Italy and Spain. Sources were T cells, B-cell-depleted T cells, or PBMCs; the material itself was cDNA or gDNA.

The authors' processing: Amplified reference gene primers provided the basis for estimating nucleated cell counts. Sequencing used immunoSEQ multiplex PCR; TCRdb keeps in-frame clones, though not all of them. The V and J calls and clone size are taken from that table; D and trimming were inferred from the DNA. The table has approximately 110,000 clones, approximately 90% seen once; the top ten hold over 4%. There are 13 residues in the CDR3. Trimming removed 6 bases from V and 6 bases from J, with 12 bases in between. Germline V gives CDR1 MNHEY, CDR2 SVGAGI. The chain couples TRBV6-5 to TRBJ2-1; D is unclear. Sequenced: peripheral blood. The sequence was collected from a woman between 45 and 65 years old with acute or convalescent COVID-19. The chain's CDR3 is CASRRHHSNEQFF. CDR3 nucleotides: TGTGCCAGCAGACGGCATCACAGCAATGAGCAGTTCTTC.